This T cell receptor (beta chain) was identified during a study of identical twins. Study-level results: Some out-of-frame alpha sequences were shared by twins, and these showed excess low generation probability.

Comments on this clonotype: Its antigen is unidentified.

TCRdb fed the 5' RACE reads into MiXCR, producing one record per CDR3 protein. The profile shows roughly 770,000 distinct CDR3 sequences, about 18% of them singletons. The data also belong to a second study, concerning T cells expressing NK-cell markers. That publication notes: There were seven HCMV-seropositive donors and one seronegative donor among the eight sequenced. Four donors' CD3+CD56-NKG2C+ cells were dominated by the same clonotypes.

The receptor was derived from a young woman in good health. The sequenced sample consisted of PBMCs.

The CDR3 DNA reads TGTGCCAGCAGTTCTTGGACAAATGGCTACACCTTC. It yields the protein CASSSWTNGYTF. The rearrangement links TRBV12-3 or TRBV12-4 to TRBJ1-2; a possible D gene is TRBD1 (5 bases). The CDR3 totals 12 residues. V lost 4 bases and J lost 6, with 9 bases in between.